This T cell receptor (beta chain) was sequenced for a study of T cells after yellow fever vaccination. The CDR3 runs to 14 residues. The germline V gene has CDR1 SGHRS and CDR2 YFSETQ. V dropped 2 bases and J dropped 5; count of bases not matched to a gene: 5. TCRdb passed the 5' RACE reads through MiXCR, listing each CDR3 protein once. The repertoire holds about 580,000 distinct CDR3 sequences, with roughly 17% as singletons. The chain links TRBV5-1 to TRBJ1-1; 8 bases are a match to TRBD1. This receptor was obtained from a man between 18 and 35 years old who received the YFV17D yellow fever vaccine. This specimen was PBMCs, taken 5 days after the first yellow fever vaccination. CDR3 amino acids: CASSFGQGWTEAFF. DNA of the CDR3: TGCGCCAGCAGCTTTGGACAGGGATGGACTGAAGCTTTCTTT.